A selection of T cell receptor beta chains follows, all from one sample in a study of neurological immune-mediated disorders. TCRdb used MiXCR to reprocess the 5' RACE reads, holding one entry per CDR3 protein. The sample has under 90,000 distinct CDR3 sequences, under 4.5% seen once. The sample comprised PBMCs. The receptors derive from a woman aged 45-60 years with multiple sclerosis. The conserved cysteine and the conserved F or W are not part of the CDR3 here. Clone sizes are given selectively: once, few, many, or a class where the clone is expanded.

len,v_gene,j_gene,abundance,CDR3aa
11,TRBV20-1,TRBJ1-6,many,SARGDSHSPLH
13,TRBV4-3,TRBJ2-1,NA,ASSQVVGAGNEQF
15,TRBV11-2,TRBJ2-1,many,ASSMGLAGGSYNEQF
11,TRBV20-1,TRBJ1-1,many,SAAAALGAEAF
19,TRBV20-1,TRBJ2-1,many,SARVASGTSGGPSSYNEQF
13,TRBV9,TRBJ1-1,many,ASSVGGQLNTEAF
16,TRBV7-2,TRBJ2-2,many,ASSLAVGGRENTGELF
12,TRBV12-3/TRBV12-4,TRBJ1-1,many,ASSPDRGGTEAF
19,TRBV12-3/TRBV12-4,TRBJ1-5,many,ASSLHFRRPQALYSNQPQH
13,TRBV12-3/TRBV12-4,TRBJ1-5,few,ASSLVGKGNQPQH
12,TRBV20-1,TRBJ1-1,many,SASRGLINTEAF
15,TRBV20-1,TRBJ2-5,many,SARDWLGLAGGETQY
12,TRBV4-2,TRBJ2-1,many,ASSQDGGGDRQF
11,TRBV6-5,TRBJ1-5,many,ASSYSTSAPQH
12,TRBV20-1,TRBJ1-1,many,SARGGWGWTEAF
13,TRBV12-3/TRBV12-4,TRBJ2-2,many,ASSLRRSGSGELF
14,TRBV20-1,TRBJ2-2,many,SARATSGYNTGELF
13,TRBV3-1,TRBJ1-2,many,ASSQVRQGARGYT
16,TRBV7-9,TRBJ2-6,many,ASTEIGDGNSGANVLT
14,TRBV6-6,TRBJ1-2,many,ASSLTSTGADYGYT
9,TRBV5-1,TRBJ1-2,many,ASMTESGYT
12,TRBV6-2/TRBV6-3,TRBJ2-7,NA,ASSVSGGTYEQY
11,TRBV9,TRBJ2-1,NA,ASSAATSGGAF
12,TRBV12-3/TRBV12-4,TRBJ2-1,many,AVVHGTRYNEQF
13,TRBV5-6,TRBJ1-1,many,ASSYIDRENTEAF
10,TRBV3-1,TRBJ2-5,many,ASSQFRETQY
9,TRBV6-6,TRBJ1-2,many,ATHYNYGYT
13,TRBV4-2,TRBJ1-4,many,ASSQEGQLNEKLF
8,TRBV20-1,TRBJ2-5,many,SAGRETQY
11,TRBV4-3,TRBJ2-7,many,ASSPRVRDEQY
13,TRBV7-6,TRBJ1-2,NA,ASSPLGTSNYGYT
13,TRBV5-1,TRBJ1-1,many,ASSLQGQGASEAF